This paragraph covers one T cell receptor (beta chain) sequence. Its antigen is unidentified. These data come from a study of shared clonotypes between healthy human individuals. Overall study: The study used three CD4 naive, three CD4 memory, two CD8 naive and one CD8 memory plate per donor. Study-wide points: Richness estimates generally favored naive over memory subsets.

V was trimmed by 0 bases and J by 0 bases, leaving 9 bases between them. Germline lookup yields CDR1 SGHRS and CDR2 YFSETQ. The CDR3 totals 15 residues. Sequencing used immunoSEQ multiplex PCR; TCRdb keeps in-frame clones, though not all of them. The table lists around 2.1 million clones, almost 96% of them singletons. All donors qualified as healthy HIV-negative adults and had experienced no recent acute infections or vaccinations. In the CD4+ fraction, cells were divided into CD45RA+ naive and CD45RA-negative memory subsets. The source of this sequence is a man aged 18 to 30 in good health. Sequencing input: naive CD4+ T cells sorted from blood. Subset here: CD45RA+ positively selected. The chain links TRBV5-1 to TRBJ1-1; no reliable D call. In DNA, the CDR3 is TGCGCCAGCAGCTTGGGATCTAATATGAACACTGAAGCTTTCTTT. Residues: CASSLGSNMNTEAFF.